This T cell receptor (beta chain) was observed in a study of early T cells in non-severe SARS-CoV-2 infection. Study-wide background: Unpaired chains resulted from sequencing bulk RNA of unsorted whole blood.

Concerning this clonotype: What it recognizes is unknown.

Germline CDR1 and CDR2: MNHEY and SVGAGI. This CDR3 has 19 amino acids. The V gene end was trimmed by 0 bases and the J gene end by 6 bases; junction bases not matched to a gene: 13. General study findings and limits: The VDJdb matching leaned toward anti-spike CD8 responses and overlooked private and CD4 specificities.

The protocol attached unique molecular identifiers to individual cDNA molecules. TCRdb recomputed calls from the 5' RACE reads with MiXCR, one row per CDR3 protein. The table lists roughly 45,000 distinct CDR3 sequences, approximately 10% of them singletons, with roughly a tenth in the top ten. The TCR comes from an adult who was a healthcare worker with PCR-confirmed SARS-CoV-2 infection or an uninfected control (not recorded which). The chain links TRBV6-5 to TRBJ2-1, with 11 bases aligning to TRBD2. The material sequenced was whole blood. The DNA for the CDR3 is TGTGCCAGCAGTTACTCATTAGGTCCGGGGACTAGCGGCGTCAATGAGCAGTTCTTC. This encodes CASSYSLGPGTSGVNEQFF.